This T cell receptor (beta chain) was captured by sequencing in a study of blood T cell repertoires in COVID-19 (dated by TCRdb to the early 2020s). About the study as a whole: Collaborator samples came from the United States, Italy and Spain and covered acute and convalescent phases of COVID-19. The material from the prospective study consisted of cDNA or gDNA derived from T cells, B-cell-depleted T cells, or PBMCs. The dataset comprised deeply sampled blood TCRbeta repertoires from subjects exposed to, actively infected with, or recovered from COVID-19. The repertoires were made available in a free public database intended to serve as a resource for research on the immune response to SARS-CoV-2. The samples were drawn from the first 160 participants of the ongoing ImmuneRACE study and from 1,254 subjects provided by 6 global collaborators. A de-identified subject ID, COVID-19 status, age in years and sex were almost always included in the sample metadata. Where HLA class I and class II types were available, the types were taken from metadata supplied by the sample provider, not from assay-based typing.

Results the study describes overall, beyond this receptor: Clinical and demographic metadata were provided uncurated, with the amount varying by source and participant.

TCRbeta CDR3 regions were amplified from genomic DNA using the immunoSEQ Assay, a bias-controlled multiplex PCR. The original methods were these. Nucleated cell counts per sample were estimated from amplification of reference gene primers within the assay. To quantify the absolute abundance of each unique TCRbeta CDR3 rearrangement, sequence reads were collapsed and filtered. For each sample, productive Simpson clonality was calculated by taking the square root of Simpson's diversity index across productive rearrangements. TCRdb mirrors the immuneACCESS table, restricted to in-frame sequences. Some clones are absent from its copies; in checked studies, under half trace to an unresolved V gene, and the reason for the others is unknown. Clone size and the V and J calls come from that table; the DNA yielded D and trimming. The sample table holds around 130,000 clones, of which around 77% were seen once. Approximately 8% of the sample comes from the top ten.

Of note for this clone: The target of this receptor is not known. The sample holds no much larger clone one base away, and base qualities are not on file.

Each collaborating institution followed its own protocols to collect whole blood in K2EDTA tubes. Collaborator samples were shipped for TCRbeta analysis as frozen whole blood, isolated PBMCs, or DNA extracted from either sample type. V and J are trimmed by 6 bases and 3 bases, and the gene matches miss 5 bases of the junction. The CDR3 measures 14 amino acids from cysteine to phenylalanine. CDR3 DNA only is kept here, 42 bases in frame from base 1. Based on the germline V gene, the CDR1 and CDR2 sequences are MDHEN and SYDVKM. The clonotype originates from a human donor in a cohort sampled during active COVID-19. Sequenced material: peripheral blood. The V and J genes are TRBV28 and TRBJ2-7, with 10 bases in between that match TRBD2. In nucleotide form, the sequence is TGTGCCAGCAGCTCCGGGACTAGCGTCTACGAGCAGTACTTC. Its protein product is CASSSGTSVYEQYF.